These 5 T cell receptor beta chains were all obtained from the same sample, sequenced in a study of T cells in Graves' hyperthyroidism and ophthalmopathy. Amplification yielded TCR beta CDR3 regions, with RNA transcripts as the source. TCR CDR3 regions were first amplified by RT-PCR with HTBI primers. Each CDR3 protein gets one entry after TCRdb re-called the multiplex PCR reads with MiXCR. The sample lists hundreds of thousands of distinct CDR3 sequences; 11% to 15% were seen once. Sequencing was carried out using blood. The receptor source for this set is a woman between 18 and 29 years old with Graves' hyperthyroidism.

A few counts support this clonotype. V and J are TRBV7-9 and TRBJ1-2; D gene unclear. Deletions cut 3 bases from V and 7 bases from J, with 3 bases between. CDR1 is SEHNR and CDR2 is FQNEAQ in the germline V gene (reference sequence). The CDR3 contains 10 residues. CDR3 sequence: CASSFPGYTF. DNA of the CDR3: TGTGCCAGCAGCTTCCCTGGCTACACCTTC.

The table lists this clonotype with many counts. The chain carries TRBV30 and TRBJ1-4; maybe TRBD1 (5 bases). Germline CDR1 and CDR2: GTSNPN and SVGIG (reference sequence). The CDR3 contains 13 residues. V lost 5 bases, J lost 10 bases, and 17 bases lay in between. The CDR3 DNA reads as TGTGCCTGGGCTGGACGGGGCTCCGTAAAACTGTTTTTT. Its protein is CAWAGRGSVKLFF.

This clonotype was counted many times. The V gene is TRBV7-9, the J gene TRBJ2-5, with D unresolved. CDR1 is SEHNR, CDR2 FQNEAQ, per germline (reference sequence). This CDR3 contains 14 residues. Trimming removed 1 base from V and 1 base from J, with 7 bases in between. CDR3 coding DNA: TGTGCCAGCAGCTTAGAGAGGATCCAAGAGACCCAGTACTTC. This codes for CASSLERIQETQYF.

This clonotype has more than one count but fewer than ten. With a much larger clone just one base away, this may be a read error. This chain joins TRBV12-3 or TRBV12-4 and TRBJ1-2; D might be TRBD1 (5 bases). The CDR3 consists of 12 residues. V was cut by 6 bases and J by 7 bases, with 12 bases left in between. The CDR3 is CASSPGTGGYTF. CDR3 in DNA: TGTGCCAGCAGCCCCGGGACGGGTGGCTACACCTTC.

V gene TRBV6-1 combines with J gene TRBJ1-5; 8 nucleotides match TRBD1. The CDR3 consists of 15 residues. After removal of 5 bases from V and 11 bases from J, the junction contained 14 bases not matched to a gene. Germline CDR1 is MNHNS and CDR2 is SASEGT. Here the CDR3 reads CASSRDRKNPTAQHF. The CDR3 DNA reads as TGTGCCAGCAGTCGGGACAGGAAAAACCCCACGGCCCAGCATTTT.